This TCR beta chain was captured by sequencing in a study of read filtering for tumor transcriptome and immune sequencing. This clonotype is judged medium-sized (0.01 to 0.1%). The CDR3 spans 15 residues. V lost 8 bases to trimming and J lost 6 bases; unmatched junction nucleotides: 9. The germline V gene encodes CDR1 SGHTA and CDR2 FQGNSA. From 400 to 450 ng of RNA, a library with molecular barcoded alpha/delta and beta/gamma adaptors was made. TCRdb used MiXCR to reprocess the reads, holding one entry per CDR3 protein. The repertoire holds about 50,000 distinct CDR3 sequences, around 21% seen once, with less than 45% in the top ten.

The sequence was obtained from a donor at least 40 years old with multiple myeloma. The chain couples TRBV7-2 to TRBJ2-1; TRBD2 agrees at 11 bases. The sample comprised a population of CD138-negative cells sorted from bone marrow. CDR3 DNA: TGTGCCAGCGCCCCCTCGACTAGCGGGGTCAATGAGCAGTTCTTC. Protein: CASAPSTSGVNEQFF. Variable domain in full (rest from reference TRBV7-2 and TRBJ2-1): GAGVSQSPSNKVTEKGKDVELRCDPISGHTALYWYRQSLGQGLEFLIYFQGNSAPDKSGLPSDRFSAERTGGSVSTLTIQRTQQEDSAVYLCASAPSTSGVNEQFFGPGTRLTVL.